This section outlines one T cell receptor (beta chain) sequence together with its context. The antigen is unknown. This sample is drawn from a study of radiotherapy plus CTLA-4 blockade in lung cancer. The overall study: Around a sixth of patients responded objectively, and roughly 30% achieved disease control. General observations from the study: Early clone dynamics of blood T cells, plus interferon-beta, reportedly predicted response best. TCR clones from tumors expanded in blood after radiotherapy plus ipilimumab.

Alongside CTLA-4 blockade with ipilimumab, patients with chemo-refractory metastatic non-small-cell lung cancer received focal radiation. Measured with immunoSEQ multiplex PCR; TCRdb has only the in-frame clones, and not every one. The sample lists over 85,000 clones, 65% to 80% occurring once. The ends were cut back, 7 bases at V and 0 bases at J, with 9 bases in the middle. Germline values: CDR1 MNHEY, CDR2 SVGAGI. The CDR3 is 14 residues long. This receptor was taken from a human donor with non-small cell lung cancer who had a partial response to radiotherapy plus ipilimumab. Some clones in this sample may be carry-over from other donors' samples. Sequenced material: peripheral blood, taken from a patient treated with radiotherapy plus ipilimumab. V usage is TRBV6-5 and J usage is TRBJ1-4; TRBD1 is a possible D gene (6 bases). The CDR3: CASMDSATNEKLFF. For the CDR3, the DNA is TGTGCCAGCATGGACAGCGCAACTAATGAAAAACTGTTTTTT.